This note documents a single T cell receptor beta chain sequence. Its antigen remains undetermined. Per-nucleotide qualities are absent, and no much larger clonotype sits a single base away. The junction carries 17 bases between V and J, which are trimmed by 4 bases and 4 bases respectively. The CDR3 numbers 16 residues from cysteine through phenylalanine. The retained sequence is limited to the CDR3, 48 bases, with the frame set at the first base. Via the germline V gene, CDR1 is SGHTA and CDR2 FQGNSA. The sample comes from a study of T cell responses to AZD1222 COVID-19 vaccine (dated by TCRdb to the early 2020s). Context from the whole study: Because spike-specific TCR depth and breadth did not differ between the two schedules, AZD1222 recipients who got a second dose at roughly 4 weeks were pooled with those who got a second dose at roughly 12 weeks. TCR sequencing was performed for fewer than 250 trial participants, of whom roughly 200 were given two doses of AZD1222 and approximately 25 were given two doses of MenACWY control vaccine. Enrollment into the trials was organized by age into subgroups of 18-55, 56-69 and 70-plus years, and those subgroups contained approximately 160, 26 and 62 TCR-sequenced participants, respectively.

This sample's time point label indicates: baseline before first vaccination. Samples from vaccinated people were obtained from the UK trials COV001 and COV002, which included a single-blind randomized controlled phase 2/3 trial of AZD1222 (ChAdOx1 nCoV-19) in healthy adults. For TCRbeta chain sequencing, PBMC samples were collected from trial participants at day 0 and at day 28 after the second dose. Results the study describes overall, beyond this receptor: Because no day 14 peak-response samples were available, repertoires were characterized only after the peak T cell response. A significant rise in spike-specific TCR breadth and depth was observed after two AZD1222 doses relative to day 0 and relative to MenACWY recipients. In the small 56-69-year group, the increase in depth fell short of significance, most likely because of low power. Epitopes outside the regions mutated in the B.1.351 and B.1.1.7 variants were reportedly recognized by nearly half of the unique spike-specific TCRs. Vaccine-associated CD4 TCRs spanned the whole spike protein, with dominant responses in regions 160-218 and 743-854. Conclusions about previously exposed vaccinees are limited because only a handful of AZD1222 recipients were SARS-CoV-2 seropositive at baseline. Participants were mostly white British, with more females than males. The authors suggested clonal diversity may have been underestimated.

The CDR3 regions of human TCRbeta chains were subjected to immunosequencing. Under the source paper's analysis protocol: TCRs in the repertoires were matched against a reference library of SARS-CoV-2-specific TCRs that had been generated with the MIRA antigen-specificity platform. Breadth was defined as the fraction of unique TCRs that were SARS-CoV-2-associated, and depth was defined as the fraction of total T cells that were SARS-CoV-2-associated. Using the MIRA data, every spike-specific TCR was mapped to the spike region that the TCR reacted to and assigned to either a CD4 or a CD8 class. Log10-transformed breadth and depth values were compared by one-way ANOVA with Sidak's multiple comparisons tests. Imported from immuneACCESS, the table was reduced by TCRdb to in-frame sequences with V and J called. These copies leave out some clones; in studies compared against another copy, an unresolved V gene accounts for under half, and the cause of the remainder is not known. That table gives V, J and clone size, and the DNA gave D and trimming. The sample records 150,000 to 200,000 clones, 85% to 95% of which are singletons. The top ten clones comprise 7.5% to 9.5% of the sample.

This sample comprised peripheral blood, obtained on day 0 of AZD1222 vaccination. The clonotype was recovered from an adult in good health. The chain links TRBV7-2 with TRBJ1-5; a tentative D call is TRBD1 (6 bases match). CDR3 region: CASSSPGGLQNQPQHF. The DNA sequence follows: TGTGCCAGCAGCTCCCCGGGGGGGCTCCAGAATCAGCCCCAGCATTTT.